The present T cell receptor (beta chain) was sequenced within a study of CD8+ T cells in alopecia areata (dated by TCRdb to between 2017 and 2018). The study in broad terms: Treated patients were enrolled in an open-label pilot trial of oral tofacitinib at 5 to 10 mg twice daily for moderate-to-severe alopecia areata. Biopsies were taken from tofacitinib-treated patients at baseline and again at 4 and 24 weeks into treatment, and several of those patients also had a later scalp biopsy. To study T cell clonal expansion in alopecia areata, the researchers applied high-throughput TCRbeta sequencing to both the C3H/HeJ mouse model and human patients. Patients received tofacitinib for 6 to 18 months and were then followed off drug for 6 months to check for delayed response and recurrence. In treated patients, disease severity was measured using the SALT score, which gives the percentage of scalp surface area affected. Scalp tissue and sorted CD4+ and CD8+ peripheral blood T cells from patchy and totalis/universalis alopecia areata patients and from healthy controls were covered by human TCRbeta sequencing. Clonality in the scalp was compared among normal scalp (n=4), patchy alopecia areata scalp (n=8), and alopecia totalis/universalis scalp (n=8). TCRbeta CDR3 regions were amplified by immunoSEQ multiplex PCR with 35 Vbeta forward and 13 Jbeta reverse primers. The RNA source kit depended on sample type: the PAXgene miRNA kit for fixed scalp, the miRNeasy kit for PBMCs, and the RNeasy kit for mouse skin.

What the treatment or condition label conveys for this sample: oral pan-JAK inhibitor, 5-10 mg twice daily. Lesional scalp punch biopsies and peripheral blood were collected from alopecia areata patients. PBMCs were isolated by density centrifugation and stained for CD3, CD4 and CD8, after which CD4+ and CD8+ T cells were sorted on a FACSAria. This clone was picked up a small number of times. This clone's antigen is unknown. Base qualities are not provided; no much larger clone lies one nucleotide away. Study-wide conclusions, independent of this receptor: Because the treated cohort was small and had only one nonresponder, larger studies are needed to examine links between baseline CD8+ expansion and response. Scalp clonality and the number of expanded CD8+ clones among the top 100 scalp clones were significantly decreased by tofacitinib. Unlike mouse skin, where gammadelta T cells dominate, normal human skin contains resident alphabeta T cells that get sequenced too, which complicates analysis of the scalp TCR repertoire. Shared TCR sequences between patients were less evident than in mice, which may be partly attributable to HLA diversity in the patient population. Higher clonality and more expanded CD8+ clones were observed in lesional scalp than in normal scalp, particularly in alopecia totalis/universalis, a finding suggestive of antigenic drive. Many expanded lesional clones persisted in scalp and blood during tofacitinib treatment, which may partly explain relapse after stopping treatment.

Library construction relied on the immunoSEQ multiplex PCR assay. For TCR sequencing, RNA was extracted from every sample and reverse transcribed into cDNA to serve as template. SuperScript III was used to make first-strand cDNA, primed with a 2:1 mix of oligo-dT and random hexamers. A synthetic immune receptor repertoire was used to gauge amplification bias, and whatever bias remained was removed computationally. For the original study's pipeline: Raw reads were preprocessed for error removal, and CDR3 was defined according to IMGT conventions as running from the conserved cysteine to phenylalanine. Clonality was calculated as 1 minus Shannon entropy normalized by log2 of the number of productive unique TCRs. Whether each scalp clone was CD4 or CD8 was inferred by checking scalp TCRbeta sequences against the CD4 and CD8 repertoires from sorted blood. What TCRdb holds here is the immuneACCESS table cut down to in-frame rearrangements. Part of the clones is not present; checked against another copy, under half of the missing clones reflect an unresolved V gene, and the others are unexplained. That table furnishes V, J and clone size, whereas the DNA furnished D and trimming. The sample table holds 85,000 to 95,000 clones, of which about two thirds were seen once. The ten largest clones take up 15% to 20% of the sample.

A distance of 10 bases separates the germline ends of V and J, which lose 3 bases and 1 base respectively. The germline V gene supplies CDR1 SGHRS and CDR2 YFSETQ. The CDR3 measures 14 amino acids from cysteine to phenylalanine. The sequence is cut down to CDR3 DNA, 42 bases in frame from base 1. The source material was CD8+ T cells sorted from blood, sampled at week 44, from a patient treated with tofacitinib. This sequence uses TRBV5-1 and TRBJ1-1; confidence is insufficient to name the D gene. This receptor was taken from a human donor with alopecia areata. The CDR3 amino acid sequence is: CASSSNAGNTEAFF. DNA sequence: TGCGCCAGCAGCTCGAATGCGGGGAACACTGAAGCTTTCTTT. The full variable domain, completed from the reference TRBV5-1 and TRBJ1-1 proteins outside the CDR3, reads KAGVTQTPRYLIKTRGQQVTLSCSPISGHRSVSWYQQTPGQGLQFLFEYFSETQRNKGNFPGRFSGRQFSNSRSEMNVSTLELGDSALYLCASSSNAGNTEAFFGQGTRLTVV.